The clone carrying this T cell receptor beta chain has a count of ten or more. CDR1 and CDR2 from the germline V gene are DFQATT and SNEGSKA (reference sequence). The CDR3 sequence is 14 residues long. Trimming took 4 bases from V and 2 from J, leaving 15 bases between them. In TCRdb, the 5' RACE reads were re-called with MiXCR into one record per CDR3 protein. This sample carries some 240,000 distinct CDR3 sequences, 3.6% of them seen once, and the ten largest clones take under 20%. The data derive from a study of T cells after yellow fever vaccination. On the study more broadly: The authors prepared low-cell-number fractions using SMART-Seq v4 Ultra Low Input.

The rearrangement links TRBV20-1 to TRBJ2-7, with a possible D match to TRBD1 (6 bases). The sequencing used PBMCs, collected 15 days after the yellow fever booster vaccination. This sequence originates from a man younger than 30 who received the YFV17D yellow fever vaccine. The CDR3 DNA is TGCAGTGCTACCCGACCGGACAGAACCTACGAGCAGTACTTC. Amino acids: CSATRPDRTYEQYF.